The next 2 T cell receptor beta chains were all read from a single sample in a study of T cell clusters in autoimmune cytopenias. One tube held mixed TRB-A and TRB-B primer pools for touch-down PCR. TCRdb re-analyzed the multiplex PCR reads; it lists each CDR3 protein once, without DNA. The listing records 280 or so distinct CDR3 sequences. Roughly 38,000 genome equivalents of blood DNA were amplified for TRB. This same sample was also part of a study on T cell repertoires in aging, cancer and after chemotherapy.

The sample consisted of peripheral blood. These receptors all come from a human donor with an autoimmune cytopenia or autoimmune hepatitis (not recorded which).

V and J are TRBV10-3 and TRBJ2-5; TCRdb selects TRBD2, and the lack of DNA leaves this call unchecked. Germline V gene sequence: CDR1 ENHRY, CDR2 SYGVKD. The CDR3 covers 17 residues. The CDR3 sequence is CAISESAAGGPWETQYF.

This clonotype is hyperexpanded by frequency. The chain recombines TRBV19 with TRBJ2-2; TCRdb's assignment of TRBD2 cannot be checked, as there is no DNA. The CDR3 spans 15 residues. Germline CDR1 reads LNHDA; CDR2 reads SQIVND (reference sequence). This CDR3 reads CASSRTSGSPGELFF. The full variable domain, completed using reference TRBV19 and TRBJ2-2, is DGGITQSPKYLFRKEGQNVTLSCEQNLNHDAMYWYRQDPGQGLRLIYYSQIVNDFQKGDIAEGYSVSREKKESFPLTVTSAQKNPTAFYLCASSRTSGSPGELFFGEGSRLTVL.